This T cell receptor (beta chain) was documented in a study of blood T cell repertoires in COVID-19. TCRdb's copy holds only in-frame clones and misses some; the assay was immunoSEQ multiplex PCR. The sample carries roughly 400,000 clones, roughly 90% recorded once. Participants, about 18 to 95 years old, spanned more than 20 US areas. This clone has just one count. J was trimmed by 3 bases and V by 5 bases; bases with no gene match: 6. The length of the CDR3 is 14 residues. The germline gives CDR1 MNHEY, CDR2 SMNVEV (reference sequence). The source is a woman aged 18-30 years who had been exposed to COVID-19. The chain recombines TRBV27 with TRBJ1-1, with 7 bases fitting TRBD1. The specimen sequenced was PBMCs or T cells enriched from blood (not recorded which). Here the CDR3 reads CASSPWTGHTEAFF. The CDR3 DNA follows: TGTGCCAGCAGTCCCTGGACAGGCCACACTGAAGCTTTCTTT.